A single TCR beta chain is shown here with its context. V lost 7 bases to trimming and J lost 2 bases, with 14 bases between them. The CDR3 spans 15 residues. Per the germline V gene, CDR1 is LGHNT and CDR2 is FRNRAP. In the study's own analysis: Researchers report that nucleated cell counts were estimated from reference gene primer amplification. Sequencing used immunoSEQ multiplex PCR; TCRdb keeps in-frame clones, though not all of them. V, J and clone size derive from that table, while D and trimming were established from the DNA sequence. The sample contains roughly 150,000 clones, approximately 85% of which appear only once. The Seattle site enrolled patients during active infection and followed them longitudinally. These data belong to a study of blood T cell repertoires in COVID-19. Study as a whole: COVID-19 samples, acute and convalescent, were from the United States, Italy and Spain. Sources were T cells, B-cell-depleted T cells, or PBMCs; the material itself was cDNA or gDNA.

This sequence joins TRBV12-5 and TRBJ2-2, with D perhaps matching TRBD2 (6 bases). The specimen was peripheral blood. The sequence was obtained from a man older than 75 with COVID-19, enrolled during active disease. CDR3 region: CASAGGTVNTGELFF. CDR3 coding DNA: TGTGCTAGTGCTGGAGGGACGGTTAACACCGGGGAGCTGTTTTTT.